The 4 T cell receptor beta chains reported below all come from one sample, sequenced in a study of T-cell memory formation after mild COVID-19. TCRdb reprocessed the 5' RACE reads with MiXCR, giving one entry per CDR3 protein. The sample lists about 180,000 distinct CDR3 sequences, 16% occurring once. The material sequenced was PBMCs or a T cell subset sorted from them (not recorded which). The receptor set was obtained from an adult woman who had mild COVID-19 (a few samples of this study predate the infection). Cell type and time point are not known.

This sequence joins TRBV20-1 and TRBJ1-6, with D maybe TRBD1 (5 bases). This CDR3 spans 16 amino acids. Trimming left V 2 bases short and J 0 bases short, with 11 bases between. The germline gives CDR1 DFQATT, CDR2 SNEGSKA (reference sequence). The CDR3 bases are TGCAGTGCTAGACGGGGGTCGAGCTCCTATAATTCACCCCTCCACTTT. Translating it yields CSARRGSSSYNSPLHF.

This chain connects TRBV6-5 to TRBJ1-2, with TRBD1 matching over 10 bases. V trimming: 0 bases; J trimming: 5 bases; junction bases outside the gene matches: 6. Germline loops: CDR1 MNHEY, CDR2 SVGAGI. The CDR3 spans 16 residues. The CDR3 DNA reads as TGTGCCAGCAGTTACTCTGGACAGGGGGTTCGTTATGGCTACACCTTC. Translated, it gives CASSYSGQGVRYGYTF.

This clonotype was found a few times. This chain uses TRBV5-6 with TRBJ2-7; D is undetermined. CDR1 and CDR2 from the germline V gene are SGHDT and YYEEEE. This CDR3 comprises 14 residues. Trimming left V 0 bases short and J 0 bases short, with 7 bases between. In nucleotides, the CDR3 is TGTGCCAGCAGCTTGGGCTCTACCTCCTACGAGCAGTACTTC. Its protein product is CASSLGSTSYEQYF.

The V and J genes are TRBV12-3 or TRBV12-4 and TRBJ1-1; 7 bases agree with TRBD1. Unmatched junction bases numbered 14, after V lost 5 bases and J lost 8 bases. The CDR3 is 15 residues long. The CDR3, as DNA: TGTGCCAGCAGTAAGAGAGGGGGCCTCTTTTCCGAAGCTTTCTTT. It yields the protein CASSKRGGLFSEAFF.